This T cell receptor beta chain was found in a study of early T cells in non-severe SARS-CoV-2 infection. Looking at the study overall: Bulk RNA from unsorted whole blood was sequenced; chains were unpaired. General study points: Anti-spike CD8 responses were favored by VDJdb matching, which missed private and CD4 specificities.

This clonotype was counted ten times or more. The antigen is not known. CDR3 length equals 14 residues. Germline trimming cut 4 bases from V and 8 bases from J; bases unmatched to any gene: 5. Tagging with unique molecular identifiers was applied to individual cDNA molecules. MiXCR, run by TCRdb on the 5' RACE reads, gives a single entry per CDR3 protein. The sample has approximately 73,000 distinct CDR3 sequences, about 13% seen once. The source material was whole blood. The V gene is TRBV12-3 or TRBV12-4, the J gene TRBJ2-1; 10 positions match TRBD2. This TCR came from an adult who was a healthcare worker with PCR-confirmed SARS-CoV-2 infection or an uninfected control (not recorded which). In DNA, the CDR3 is TGTGCCAGCAGTTCTAGCGGGAGCACGGATGAGCAGTTCTTC. This sequence encodes CASSSSGSTDEQFF.